The 13 T cell receptor beta chains reported below all come from one sample, sequenced in a study of T cells in tumors after PD-1 blockade (dated by TCRdb to about 2019). The library was obtained by the immunoSEQ multiplex PCR assay. In TCRdb, the immuneACCESS table is reduced to in-frame sequences with V and J assigned. These tables do not hold every clone; where another copy was compared, an unresolved V gene accounts for under half, and the others remain unexplained. The sample contains some 47,000 clones, roughly 73% of them found a single time. The ten biggest clones cover 16% of the sample. This specimen's time point label, per the study, means: before anti-PD-1 therapy. Sequencing used PBMCs, obtained before anti-PD-1 treatment. Source of these receptors: a human donor with basal cell carcinoma.

This clone has a count of ten or more. The V and J genes are TRBV12-3 or TRBV12-4 and TRBJ2-2; D gene uncertain. The CDR3 is 13 amino acids. The germline V and J ends were trimmed by 7 bases and 3 bases, with 9 bases remaining between them. The CDR3 nucleotides read TGTGCCAGCACACCCTGGGACACCGGGGAGCTGTTTTTT. As protein: CASTPWDTGELFF.

The CDR3 DNA reads TGTGCCAGCAGTTACTCGAAAGGGGCGAGCACTGAAGCTTTCTTT. Translation: CASSYSKGASTEAFF. The chain employs TRBV6-5 and TRBJ1-1, with a tentative D call TRBD1 (5 bases). Looked up from germline, CDR1 is MNHEY and CDR2 is SVGAGI. V lost 0 bases, J lost 4 bases, and 12 bases lay in between. The CDR3 has 15 residues.

The chain joins TRBV7-7 to TRBJ2-1; TRBD2 agrees at 7 bases. This CDR3 is built from 15 residues. The J segment lost 6 bases and the V segment lost 1 base, leaving 6 bases of the junction unmatched. Germline assignment: CDR1 SSHAT and CDR2 FNYEAQ (reference sequence). The CDR3 sequence: CASSLDLAVTNEQFF. CDR3 nucleotides: TGTGCCAGCAGCTTAGACCTAGCGGTTACCAATGAGCAGTTCTTC.

This clone was detected only once. The chain combines TRBV1 with TRBJ2-3. TRBV1 is labeled a pseudogene. The CDR3 is 13 amino acids. DNA of the CDR3: TGCACCAGCAGCCAAATAGGGCTTAGTGGGCAGTATTTT. The encoded protein is CTSSQIGLSGQYF.

The chain couples TRBV30 to TRBJ1-6; TRBD1 aligns across 11 bases. The CDR3 extends over 17 amino acids. V lost 3 bases and J lost 3; bases outside the gene matches: 7. CDR1 GTSNPN and CDR2 SVGIG come from the germline V gene (reference sequence). In DNA, the CDR3 is TGTGCCTGGAGCCTCCGGACAGGGGGCTTCTATAATTCACCCCTCCACTTT. It yields the protein CAWSLRTGGFYNSPLHF.

CDR3 DNA: TGTGCCACCAGCAGAACAGGGGACTATGGCTACACCTTC. It encodes CATSRTGDYGYTF. This rearrangement joins TRBV15 to TRBJ1-2, with TRBD1 matching 7 bases. Looked up from germline, CDR1 is LNHNV and CDR2 is YYDKDF (reference sequence). Trimming removed 2 bases from V and 3 bases from J; junction bases left unmatched: 0. The CDR3 is 13 amino acids.

V is TRBV13 and J is TRBJ2-4; tentatively, D is TRBD1 or TRBD2 (5 bases each). Germline V gives CDR1 PRHDT, CDR2 FYEKMQ (reference sequence). V was cut by 4 bases and J by 6 bases, with 13 bases left in between. The CDR3 has 14 residues. This CDR3 reads CASSSSRGGNIQYF. Written as DNA, the CDR3 is TGTGCCAGCAGCTCTAGTCGGGGCGGAAACATTCAGTACTTC.

This chain joins TRBV28 and TRBJ1-1, with D perhaps TRBD1 (6 bases). Germline V gene lookup returns CDR1 MDHEN and CDR2 SYDVKM. The V gene lost 7 bases and the J gene lost 4 bases, with 19 bases spanning the gap. The CDR3 totals 15 residues. This CDR3 reads CASISPQGRLTEAFF. The DNA for the CDR3 is TGTGCCAGCATCAGTCCCCAGGGGAGGCTCACTGAAGCTTTCTTT. The full variable domain, rest sourced from reference TRBV28 and TRBJ1-1, is DVKVTQSSRYLVKRTGEKVFLECVQDMDHENMFWYRQDPGLGLRLIYFSYDVKMKEKGDIPEGYSVSREKKERFSLILESASTNQTSMYLCASISPQGRLTEAFFGQGTRLTVV.

This chain links TRBV2 with TRBJ2-5, with 10 bases identical to TRBD2. Germline V gene sequence: CDR1 SNHLY, CDR2 FYNNEI. This CDR3 comprises 14 residues. J gave up 4 bases and V 4 bases, and 3 bases lay outside the gene matches. CDR3 coding DNA: TGTGCCAGCAGTGGAGCGGGGGGGCCAGAGACCCAGTACTTC. Translating it yields CASSGAGGPETQYF. Full variable domain (rest looked up from reference TRBV2 and TRBJ2-5): EPEVTQTPSHQVTQMGQEVILRCVPISNHLYFYWYRQILGQKVEFLVSFYNNEISEKSEIFDDQFSVERPDGSNFTLKIRSTKLEDSAMYFCASSGAGGPETQYFGPGTRLLVL.

In its sample, this clone was seen a few times. The chain recombines TRBV5-1 with TRBJ1-2; 8 bases map to TRBD1. CDR3 size: 16 residues. Trimming at V came to 4 bases and at J to 3 bases, leaving 11 bases not matched to a gene. Germline V gene sequence: CDR1 SGHRS, CDR2 YFSETQ. CDR3 DNA: TGCGCCAGCAGCCTTTTGTCGACAGGGGTGGACTATGGCTACACCTTC. Protein: CASSLLSTGVDYGYTF.

This clone has just a few counts. CDR3 sequence reads: CASSINSRNYGYTF. The CDR3 DNA reads as TGTGCCAGTAGTATAAACAGCAGAAACTATGGCTACACCTTC. The chain carries TRBV19 and TRBJ1-2; D gene ambiguous. Per germline, CDR1 LNHDA and CDR2 SQIVND (reference sequence). CDR3 length: 14 amino acids. The V gene lost 2 bases and the J gene lost 2 bases, with 9 bases spanning the gap.

The chain combines TRBV28 with TRBJ2-5; 8 bases are a match to TRBD2. The CDR3 is 14 residues long. Germline values: CDR1 MDHEN, CDR2 SYDVKM. V dropped 7 bases and J dropped 4; count of bases not matched to a gene: 8. In nucleotides, the CDR3 is TGTGCCAGCAACCGGGAGGGCCATCGAGAGACCCAGTACTTC. Protein product: CASNREGHRETQYF.

This sequence joins TRBV4-1 and TRBJ1-1; 7 nucleotides agree with TRBD1. The CDR3 has 14 residues. Germline loops: CDR1 MGHRA, CDR2 YSYEKL. With V trimmed by 4 bases and J by 2 bases, 4 bases remained unmatched. Here the CDR3 reads CASSPRQGNTEAFF. DNA for the CDR3: TGCGCCAGCAGCCCCCGACAGGGAAACACTGAAGCTTTCTTT.